Listed below are T cell receptor beta chains from one sample, sequenced in a study of sequential checkpoint blockade in melanoma. The method was immunoSEQ multiplex PCR; TCRdb's version includes in-frame clones alone and lacks a portion of them. Of about 2,900 clones listed, 27% are singletons. Sample: tumor tissue (inferred from file names), taken from a patient given nivolumab and ipilimumab in sequence. The origin of the receptors is a human donor with melanoma. Both conserved end residues are trimmed from each CDR3.

TRBJ2-1 TRBV13 ASSGGTGTWGEQF
TRBJ2-1 TRBV9 ASRAGLESYNEQF
TRBJ2-5 TRBV9 ASSPYHVTNRVAETQY
TRBJ2-7 TRBV19 ASSMKGQESYEQY
TRBJ1-1 TRBV6-8 AVRPGTAENTEAF
TRBJ1-5 TRBV19 ASSIDWSGVNQPQH
TRBJ2-7 TRBV19 ASSRQGSVYEQY
TRBJ1-1 TRBV18 ASSRESASGAF
TRBJ2-5 TRBV18 ASSPDQETQY
TRBJ1-6 TRBV11-3 ASSSTAGTGNSPLH
TRBJ2-5 TRBV6-8 ASRERGRLTTQY
TRBJ2-2 TRBV18 ASSREITGELF
TRBJ1-1 TRBV28 ASSLSAQVGTEAF
TRBJ1-1 TRBV9 ATPTGTENTEAF
TRBJ2-3 TRBV5-1 ASSSGRPRDTQY
TRBJ2-3 TRBV11-3 ASSLYRGSDSDTQY
TRBJ2-3 TRBV14 ASSQRTGSTDTQY
TRBJ2-2 TRBV5-1 ASSLEAANTGELF
TRBJ1-2 TRBV6-8 ASKGDGAYGYT
TRBJ2-5 TRBV6-8 ASSYSFWQDQETQY
TRBJ2-2 TRBV29-1 SVVRTVTGELF
TRBJ1-2 TRBV15 ATSRRDRANYGYT
TRBJ2-5 TRBV12-5 ASAVDRTQETQY
TRBJ2-5 TRBV19 ASKTTGGLQETQY
TRBJ2-7 TRBV7-6 ASSSPGSNYEQY
TRBJ1-1 TRBV18 ASSTTGNGGTEAF
TRBJ1-1 TRBV18 ASSQGGRGHEAF
TRBJ2-7 TRBV25-1 ASSRGLPYEQY
TRBJ2-2 TRBV19 ASSSRTSGRAVGELF
TRBJ2-7 TRBV27 ASSLSLHYEQY
TRBJ2-5 TRBV11-3 ASSPGLAGGQETQY
TRBJ2-2 TRBV18 ASSPSVVRAGTGELF
TRBJ1-1 TRBV6-8 ASSYSLDRNTEAF
TRBJ1-5 TRBV6-8 ASSYPTGTSDQPQH
TRBJ2-1 TRBV7-6 ASSPTGGENEQF
TRBJ2-1 TRBV29-1 SALGGGRSYNEQF
TRBJ1-2 TRBV6-8 ASGRDRNYGYT
TRBJ2-1 TRBV30 AWDLDGGEQF
TRBJ1-2 TRBV28 ASAWTGALGYT
TRBJ2-7 TRBV5-1 ASSSPRSGVHPGPYEQY
TRBJ2-7 TRBV29-1 SVEEGGRQEQY
TRBJ1-3 TRBV6-8 ASSYLDRGRPRNFSGNTIY
TRBJ2-1 TRBV6-8 AVMDRDTYNEQF
TRBJ2-1 TRBV9 ASSEEGGTSGGHEQF
TRBJ2-3 TRBV6-8 ASSSPGAVTDTQY
TRBJ1-1 TRBV7-1 ASSSTQNTEAF
TRBJ1-6 TRBV11-3 ASSSPRQGQYSPLH
TRBJ2-7 TRBV19 ASSLYFPGLAGFYEQY
TRBJ2-7 TRBV29-1 SVEYSDRGIGYEQY
TRBJ2-7 TRBV7-1 ASSAYRGYEQY
TRBJ1-1 TRBV19 ASRVSNSGQTEAF
TRBJ2-1 TRBV6-8 ASTYRLAGGNEQF
TRBJ2-3 TRBV11-3 ASSLEVGELSSDPDTQY
TRBJ2-3 TRBV29-1 SVGLGLGGSLATQY
TRBJ1-2 TRBV14 ASSRVGIGYGYT
TRBJ2-7 TRBV15 ATSRSRERGEQY
TRBJ1-4 TRBV11-3 ASSLSSGVGEKLF